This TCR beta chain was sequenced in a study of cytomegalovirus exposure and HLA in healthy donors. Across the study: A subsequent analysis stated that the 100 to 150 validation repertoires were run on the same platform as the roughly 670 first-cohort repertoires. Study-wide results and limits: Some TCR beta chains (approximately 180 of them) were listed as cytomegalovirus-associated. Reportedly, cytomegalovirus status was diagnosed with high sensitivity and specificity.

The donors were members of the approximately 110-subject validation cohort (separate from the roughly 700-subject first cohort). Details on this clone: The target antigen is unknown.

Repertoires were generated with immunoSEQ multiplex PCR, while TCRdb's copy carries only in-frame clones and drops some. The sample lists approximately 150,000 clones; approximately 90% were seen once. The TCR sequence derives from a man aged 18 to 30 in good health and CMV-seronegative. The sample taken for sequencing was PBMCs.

In DNA, the CDR3 is TGTGCCAGCAGCGTAGGAGCGGCCTACAATGAGCAGTTCTTC. Protein product: CASSVGAAYNEQFF. This chain links TRBV9 with TRBJ2-1; maybe TRBD2 (5 bases). CDR1 SGDLS and CDR2 YYNGEE come from the germline V gene. The CDR3 length is 14 residues. Trimming left V 0 bases short and J 2 bases short, with 6 bases between.